This T cell receptor (beta chain) was identified in a study of cytomegalovirus exposure and HLA in healthy donors. Study-level points and caveats: One variant, a missense change in DCLRE1C, was linked in a later analysis to TCR beta V- and J-gene trimming. Only CMV serostatus was available as immune exposure information.

Trimming cost V 2 bases and J 5 bases; bases outside gene matches: 2. CDR3 length equals 14 residues. Germline values: CDR1 MNHNS, CDR2 SASEGT. PCR used 60 Vbeta primers and 13 Jbeta primers. Profiled with immunoSEQ multiplex PCR; TCRdb holds only in-frame clones, not every one. The sample's table shows more than 25,000 clones. In regard to this clone: Its cognate antigen is unknown.

The sequencing input was PBMCs. This sequence originates from a man under 40 in good health and CMV-seronegative. This chain links TRBV6-1 with TRBJ1-2; TRBD1 matches 10 bases. In DNA, the CDR3 is TGTGCCAGCAGTGAATGGGGACAGGGGTATGGCTACACCTTC. This encodes CASSEWGQGYGYTF.